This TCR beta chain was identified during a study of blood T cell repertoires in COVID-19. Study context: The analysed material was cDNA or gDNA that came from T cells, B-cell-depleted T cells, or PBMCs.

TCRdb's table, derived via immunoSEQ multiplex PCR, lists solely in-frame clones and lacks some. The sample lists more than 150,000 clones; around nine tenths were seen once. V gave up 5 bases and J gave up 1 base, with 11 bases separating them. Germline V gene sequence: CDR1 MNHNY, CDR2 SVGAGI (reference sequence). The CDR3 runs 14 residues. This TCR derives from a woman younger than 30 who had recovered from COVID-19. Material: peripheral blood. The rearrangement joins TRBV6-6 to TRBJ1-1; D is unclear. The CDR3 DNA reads TGTGCCAGCAGTCTGACAATAGGGAACACTGAAGCTTTCTTT. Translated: CASSLTIGNTEAFF.